The present entry profiles one TCR beta chain with its context. Sequencing used immunoSEQ multiplex PCR; TCRdb keeps in-frame clones, though not all of them. The data show 55,000 to 65,000 clones, roughly nine tenths seen once. The sample belongs to a study of OX40 agonist ivuxolimab in advanced cancers. Study context: People who had prior anti-PD-1, anti-PD-L1 or anti-CTLA-4 therapy could take part, and about 37% had some.

Trimming shortened V by 6 bases and J by 1 base, and 9 bases separated the two germline ends. CDR3 length: 13 amino acids. In germline, CDR1 is SNHLY, CDR2 FYNNEI. Any history of autoimmune disease or systemic immunosuppression disqualified patients. The sequencing used CD4+ or CD8+ T cells sorted from blood, collected in a trial of the OX40 agonist ivuxolimab. This clonotype was sampled from an adult with an advanced solid tumor such as melanoma, head and neck, liver or kidney cancer. The genes are TRBV2 and TRBJ2-5, with D unresolved. The CDR3 loop is CASRLELQETQYF. The CDR3 region has the DNA TGTGCCAGCAGACTGGAGCTCCAAGAGACCCAGTACTTC. Full variable domain (missing parts from reference TRBV2 and TRBJ2-5): EPEVTQTPSHQVTQMGQEVILRCVPISNHLYFYWYRQILGQKVEFLVSFYNNEISEKSEIFDDQFSVERPDGSNFTLKIRSTKLEDSAMYFCASRLELQETQYFGPGTRLLVL.